This T cell receptor beta chain was captured by sequencing in a study of blood T cell repertoires in COVID-19. About this clone itself: This same CDR3 is encoded by further DNA sequences in the sample.

In germline, CDR1 is LNHDA, CDR2 SQIVND (reference sequence). The trim removed 3 bases at V and 2 bases at J, leaving 3 bases unmatched. The CDR3 extends over 14 amino acids. The data were produced by immunoSEQ multiplex PCR, yet TCRdb's version contains in-frame clones alone and is incomplete. Counted here are 130,000 to 150,000 clones, roughly 80% occurring once; the ten biggest clones make up roughly 2.9%. Specimen: peripheral blood. The origin of this receptor is a woman in her thirties or forties with active or convalescent COVID-19. The chain joins TRBV19 to TRBJ1-1; TRBD1 aligns across 7 bases. CDR3 region: CASSIGTANTEAFF. CDR3 DNA: TGTGCCAGTAGTATTGGGACAGCCAACACTGAAGCTTTCTTT.